These 8 T cell receptor beta chains were sequenced from one sample in a study of T cells in Graves' hyperthyroidism and ophthalmopathy. Amplification of TCR beta CDR3 regions was performed using RNA transcripts as template. Carried out on the TCR CDR3, a first-round RT-PCR used the HTBI primer set. TCRdb re-called the multiplex PCR reads through MiXCR, storing one row per CDR3 protein. The sample has around 600,000 distinct CDR3 sequences; nearly 45% are singletons. Sequenced sample: peripheral blood or thyroid tissue (not recorded which). The receptors were sampled from an adult man with Graves' disease, either hyperthyroidism or ophthalmopathy (not recorded which).

The chain employs TRBV5-4 and TRBJ2-6; 10 bases map to TRBD1. Germline CDR1 is SGHNT and CDR2 is YYREEE (reference sequence). After removal of 2 bases from V and 4 bases from J, the junction contained 9 bases not matched to a gene. CDR3 length equals 18 residues. The CDR3 DNA follows: TGTGCCAGCAGCTTCTATCGACAGGGGGCAGGCGGGGCCAACGTCCTGACTTTC. Encoded protein: CASSFYRQGAGGANVLTF. Using reference TRBV5-4 and TRBJ2-6 for the parts outside the CDR3, the full variable domain is ETGVTQSPTHLIKTRGQQVTLRCSSQSGHNTVSWYQQALGQGPQFIFQYYREEENGRGNFPPRFSGLQFPNYSSELNVNALELDDSALYLCASSFYRQGAGGANVLTFGAGSRLTVL.

There are a few counts of this clonotype. The CDR3 spells CSVEMTASGNTIYF. CDR3 coding DNA: TGCAGCGTTGAAATGACAGCTAGTGGAAACACCATATATTTT. The chain carries TRBV29-1 and TRBJ1-3; D may be TRBD1 (5 bases). Germline values: CDR1 SQVTM, CDR2 ANQGSEA. The CDR3 runs to 14 residues. Deletions cut 2 bases from V and 3 bases from J, with 11 bases between.

This clonotype was recorded a few times. The chain employs TRBV2 and TRBJ2-7; D unresolved. There are 11 residues in the CDR3. Germline assignment: CDR1 SNHLY and CDR2 FYNNEI. Trimming shortened V by 8 bases and J by 5 bases, and 10 bases separated the two germline ends. The CDR3 coding sequence is TGTGCCAGCCGCTTAGTTGACGAGCAGTACTTC. Its protein is CASRLVDEQYF. The full variable domain, rest sourced from reference TRBV2 and TRBJ2-7, is EPEVTQTPSHQVTQMGQEVILRCVPISNHLYFYWYRQILGQKVEFLVSFYNNEISEKSEIFDDQFSVERPDGSNFTLKIRSTKLEDSAMYFCASRLVDEQYFGPGTRLTVT.

This clonotype has at least ten counts. The rearrangement links TRBV29-1 to TRBJ2-5, with D possibly matching TRBD1 (5 bases). This CDR3 contains 12 residues. Germline assignment: CDR1 SQVTM and CDR2 ANQGSEA. Trimming removed 6 bases at V and 1 base at J, with 9 bases between. CDR3 sequence reads: CSVWTFQETQYF. CDR3 sequence (DNA): TGCAGCGTATGGACATTCCAAGAGACCCAGTACTTC.

The chain employs TRBV10-3 and TRBJ1-2, with D maybe TRBD1 (6 bases). Looked up from germline, CDR1 is ENHRY and CDR2 is SYGVKD. The CDR3 consists of 13 residues. The ends were cut back, 3 bases at V and 5 bases at J, with 10 bases in the middle. The CDR3 nucleotides are TGTGCCATCAGTGATAGACAGGTTTATGGCTACACCTTC. It is translated as CAISDRQVYGYTF.

This clonotype was counted a single time. The genes are TRBV12-3 or TRBV12-4 and TRBJ1-1, with D possibly being TRBD1 (6 bases). The CDR3 has 14 amino acids. CDR3 nucleotide sequence: TGTGCTAGTGGTCTAGCGGGACAGAACACTGAAGCTTTCTTT. Translating gives CASGLAGQNTEAFF.

The chain employs TRBV29-1 and TRBJ1-1, with D possibly TRBD1 on 6 matching bases. Germline V CDR1 and CDR2: SQVTM, ANQGSEA. The V end was cut by 2 bases, the J end by 4 bases, with 14 bases between. This CDR3 contains 14 residues. CDR3 region: CSVETRGGGTEAFF. The CDR3 nucleotides are TGCAGCGTTGAAACAAGGGGGGGCGGCACTGAAGCTTTCTTT.

The chain employs TRBV7-6 and TRBJ1-3; the D is unclear. The V end lost 5 bases, the J end lost 0 bases, and 11 bases lay between the germline ends. The CDR3 extends over 15 amino acids. From germline, CDR1 is SGHVS and CDR2 FNYEAQ. The CDR3 bases are TGTGCCAGCAGCCCCCTGATAAGCTCTGGAAACACCATATATTTT. It is translated as CASSPLISSGNTIYF.